The 2 T cell receptor beta chains reported below all come from one sample, sequenced in a study of T-cell reconstitution after alpha-beta-depleted transplantation in children. During its preparation, the TCRbeta library received unique molecular identifiers. TCRdb re-called the PCR reads through MiXCR, storing one row per CDR3 protein. The table includes approximately 110,000 distinct CDR3 sequences, about a tenth detected once. The sample consisted of PBMCs, taken before TCRalphabeta/CD19-depleted stem cell transplant. Receptors were obtained from a boy aged 2-15 years with acute lymphoblastic leukemia, due to receive a stem cell transplant.

The rearrangement uses TRBV28 and TRBJ2-1; D is perhaps TRBD2 (5 bases). The germline V and J ends were trimmed by 5 bases and 2 bases, with 16 bases remaining between them. This CDR3 region has 16 residues. Germline V gene lookup returns CDR1 MDHEN and CDR2 SYDVKM. CDR3 in amino acids: CASSPFGGEAYNEQFF. CDR3 nucleotides: TGTGCCAGCAGTCCCTTCGGAGGTGAAGCCTACAATGAGCAGTTCTTC.

The J gene is TRBJ2-5, the V gene TRBV20-1; the D gene is possibly TRBD2 (5 bases). The CDR3 is 12 residues long. From germline, CDR1 is DFQATT and CDR2 SNEGSKA (reference sequence). V gave up 3 bases and J gave up 5 bases, with 10 bases separating them. CDR3 sequence (DNA): TGCAGTGCTAGGAGCGGTTTTGAGACCCAGTACTTC. As protein: CSARSGFETQYF.